The clone carrying this T cell receptor beta chain was picked up a small number of times. The antigen remains unidentified. These data originate in a study of CD8+ T cells in alopecia areata. Study-level results: Sequence data from scalp samples additionally include resident alphabeta T cells of normal skin.

cDNA prepared by RNA extraction and subsequent reverse transcription served as the template for sequencing. TCRdb keeps only in-frame clones here, not all; method: immunoSEQ multiplex PCR. The table has 98,000 or so clones, 45% to 60% seen once. The CDR3 totals 16 residues. The germline V gene has CDR1 SEHNR and CDR2 FQNEAQ (reference sequence). Trimming removed 6 bases from V and 8 bases from J, with 25 bases in between. The genes are TRBV7-9 and TRBJ1-2; no reliable D call. The clonotype comes from a human donor with alopecia areata. The sample was NKG2D-low CD8+ T cells sorted from blood. The CDR3 region has the DNA TGTGCCAGCAGAAATACCGCCATGCTGGTGTTAGAAGGCTACACCTTC. It encodes CASRNTAMLVLEGYTF.